This record looks at one T cell receptor (beta chain) sequence and its context. Its matching antigen is unknown. PCR employed 60 Vbeta and 13 Jbeta primers. Only in-frame clones appear in the TCRdb table, and some are missing; sequencing was by immunoSEQ multiplex PCR. Of 200,000 or so clones listed, 65% to 85% are singletons. The data derive from a study of cytomegalovirus exposure and HLA in healthy donors. Whole-study results and caveats: CMV antigen specificity of a few CMV-associated chains was confirmed in vitro.

CDR1 is SGHDN and CDR2 is FVKESK in the germline V gene. The CDR3 runs 15 residues. Trimming left V 0 bases short and J 8 bases short, with 16 bases between. This chain links TRBV14 with TRBJ1-2; perhaps TRBD1 as D (5 bases). The clonotype comes from a woman aged 25-40 years in good health and CMV-seropositive. The sample was PBMCs. The CDR3 loop is CASSQEPGARWGYTF. The CDR3, as DNA: TGTGCCAGCAGCCAAGAACCTGGGGCTCGGTGGGGCTACACCTTC.